This TCR beta chain was identified during a study of chemoradiotherapy in HPV16-positive cancers. For the study at large: Candidate HPV-specific T-cell clones and common TCR motifs came from functional assays in a couple of HPV16-positive patients.

Repertoires were sampled repeatedly during chemoradiotherapy. Here immunoSEQ multiplex PCR was the method, and the copy in TCRdb shows in-frame clones only, minus some. The sample consists of some 14,000 clones, under 80% of them appearing once. About this clone itself: Its antigen is not identified.

The study's findings and limits: Functional assays defining HPV-specific T cells used only two HPV16-positive patients.

Sample acquisition took place from a patient who underwent chemoradiotherapy. The clonotype originates from a human donor with HPV-associated anogenital cancer.

Here the CDR3 reads CAWAGTGGFGNTIYF. The CDR3 nucleotides read TGTGCCTGGGCCGGGACAGGGGGCTTTGGAAACACCATATATTTT. The chain links TRBV30 to TRBJ1-3; TRBD1 matches at 12 bases. Germline CDR1 GTSNPN, CDR2 SVGIG (reference sequence). The CDR3 is 15 residues long. V shed 5 bases and J 3 bases; nucleotides not matched to a gene: 5.